The present entry profiles one TCR beta chain with its context. This specimen comes from a study of cytomegalovirus exposure and HLA in healthy donors. Germline assignment: CDR1 SGHVS and CDR2 FNYEAQ. V was pared by 4 bases and J by 5 bases, with 8 bases of the junction left unmatched. This CDR3 comprises 15 residues. A multiplex PCR was run with 60 Vbeta primers and 13 Jbeta primers. Produced via immunoSEQ multiplex PCR; TCRdb's table is partial and in-frame only. This sample's clone table lists some 72,000 clones. The material sequenced was PBMCs. The sequence came from a boy between 5 and 17 years old in good health and CMV-seronegative. The chain has TRBV7-6 and TRBJ2-3; 8 bases are a match to TRBD2. The CDR3 sequence: CASSSLSGEGDTQYF. Here the CDR3 DNA reads TGTGCCAGCAGCTCCCTTAGCGGGGAAGGAGATACGCAGTATTTT.